The 24 T cell receptor beta chains below were found in one sample sequenced in a study of T cell repertoires in cytomegalovirus infection. TCRdb reprocessed the reads via MiXCR and lists one record per CDR3 protein. The sample consists of 680,000 or so distinct CDR3 sequences, 35% to 40% of them appearing once. Specimen: PBMCs. The receptors here all came from a human donor in good health (CMV status not recorded). Some clones in this sample may be carry-over from other donors' samples.

A word on this clonotype: Since no conserved phenylalanine or tryptophan closes the CDR3, a read error is the likely cause. It is unclear where the CDR3 begins or ends on the DNA, so no DNA is shown, and the CDR3 is as TCRdb lists it. CDR3 sequence reads: CASSSGPFLRT. The chain is built from TRBV28 and TRBJ1-1. From germline, CDR1 is MDHEN and CDR2 SYDVKM. Including both end residues, the CDR3 is 11 amino acids long.

This clonotype was observed at least ten times. This sequence joins TRBV7-2 and TRBJ1-1, with 7 positions matching TRBD1. The CDR3 has 15 residues. The germline CDR1 and CDR2 sequences are SGHTA and FQGNSA. V shed 5 bases, J shed 0 bases, and the junction held 6 bases outside the gene matches. CDR3 nucleotides: TGTGCCAGCAGCCGCTGGGGACAGTTGAACACTGAAGCTTTCTTT. Its protein product is CASSRWGQLNTEAFF.

This clonotype has only one observation. This chain links TRBV24-1 with TRBJ2-2; tentative D call: TRBD1 (7 bases). Germline V gives CDR1 KGHDR, CDR2 SFDVKD. The CDR3 totals 18 residues. Trimming removed 5 bases from V and 1 base from J, with 19 bases in between. CDR3 sequence reads: CATSVARGASWNTGELFF. The CDR3 DNA follows: TGTGCCACCAGTGTCGCCAGGGGGGCCTCTTGGAACACCGGGGAGCTGTTTTTT.

This clonotype was counted between two and nine times. The rearrangement joins TRBV6-5 to TRBJ2-3; 7 bases agree with TRBD2. V dropped 2 bases and J dropped 2; count of bases not matched to a gene: 7. The length of the CDR3 is 16 residues. Germline V gene data show CDR1 as MNHEY and CDR2 as SVGAGI. The CDR3 here is CASSYAREGFTDTQYF. The CDR3 DNA reads TGTGCCAGCAGTTACGCGAGGGAGGGATTCACAGATACGCAGTATTTT.

The chain combines TRBV20-1 with TRBJ2-4; no clear D. CDR3 length equals 14 residues. Germline-derived CDR1 and CDR2 are DFQATT and SNEGSKA (reference sequence). V lost 3 bases to trimming and J lost 0 bases, with 9 bases between them. CDR3 coding DNA: TGCAGTGCTAGGGGTGGGATAGCCAAAAACATTCAGTACTTC. It specifies CSARGGIAKNIQYF.

This clonotype appeared a few times. This chain links TRBV6-1 with TRBJ1-2; TRBD1 matches at 7 bases. Germline V gives CDR1 MNHNS, CDR2 SASEGT. The CDR3 spans 15 residues. The junction had 12 bases not matched to a gene; V was cut back by 8 bases and J by 3 bases. This CDR3 reads CASCARQGGDYGYTF. CDR3 DNA: TGTGCCAGCTGCGCAAGACAGGGCGGGGACTATGGCTACACCTTC.

This clonotype was recorded a few times. This sequence joins TRBV12-3 or TRBV12-4 and TRBJ2-1, with a weak D call TRBD2 (5 bases). The V end was cut by 3 bases, the J end by 0 bases, with 12 bases between. This CDR3 comprises 16 residues. The CDR3 spells CASSLGGLSSYNEQFF. The CDR3 DNA is TGTGCCAGCAGTTTGGGCGGGTTGAGCTCCTACAATGAGCAGTTCTTC.

The V call is TRBV6-6, the J call TRBJ2-5, with D possibly being TRBD1 (6 bases). In germline, CDR1 is MNHNY, CDR2 SVGAGI (reference sequence). The CDR3 runs 15 residues. V lost 7 bases and J 3 bases, leaving 18 bases between the germline ends. The CDR3 DNA reads TGTGCCAGCACCAAAAGAAGGCCAGGGGAAGAGACCCAGTACTTC. This codes for CASTKRRPGEETQYF.

The chain uses TRBV3-1 and TRBJ2-1, with 13 bases lining up with TRBD2. Trimming at V came to 3 bases and at J to 5 bases, leaving 7 bases not matched to a gene. Germline V lookup: CDR1 LGHDT, CDR2 YNNKEL (reference sequence). The CDR3 contains 17 residues. Here the CDR3 DNA reads TGTGCCAGCAGCCAGGGGACTAGCGGGAATTTAGACAATGAGCAGTTCTTC. Protein sequence: CASSQGTSGNLDNEQFF.

This clonotype was counted between two and nine times. This CDR3 is CASSGTGRSYGYTF. CDR3 DNA sequence: TGTGCCAGCAGTGGGACAGGGCGGAGCTATGGCTACACCTTC. The chain has TRBV28 and TRBJ1-2; TRBD1 matches at 9 bases. Germline values: CDR1 MDHEN, CDR2 SYDVKM. V was pared by 5 bases and J by 4 bases, with 5 bases of the junction left unmatched. This CDR3 comprises 14 residues.

This clonotype was observed a few times. The V gene is TRBV6-6, the J gene TRBJ1-6; 9 nucleotides agree with TRBD1. This CDR3 is built from 15 residues. Unmatched junction bases numbered 9, after V lost 5 bases and J lost 10 bases. Germline V gene sequence: CDR1 MNHNY, CDR2 SVGAGI (reference sequence). Here the CDR3 reads CASSIQGASGSPLHF. Here the CDR3 DNA reads TGTGCCAGCAGTATACAGGGGGCCTCAGGATCACCCCTCCACTTT.

This clonotype was picked up a small number of times. V usage is TRBV20-1 and J usage is TRBJ1-1; unclear D gene. The CDR3 has 11 residues. Per the germline V gene, CDR1 is DFQATT and CDR2 is SNEGSKA (reference sequence). Trimming stripped 5 bases from V and 3 bases from J, with 7 bases between. CDR3 protein: CSAYSHTEAFF. The DNA for the CDR3 is TGCAGTGCTTACAGTCACACTGAAGCTTTCTTT.

This clonotype showed up just a few times. This chain joins TRBV7-9 and TRBJ2-1; TRBD1 matches at 8 bases. Germline assignment: CDR1 SEHNR and CDR2 FQNEAQ (reference sequence). CDR3 length equals 15 residues. Trimming took 6 bases from V and 5 from J; bases not matched to a gene: 9. The CDR3 DNA sequence: TGTGCCAGCAGTAACATCGGACAGGGCAACAATGAGCAGTTCTTC. Its protein product is CASSNIGQGNNEQFF.

This clonotype was seen a few times. The rearrangement links TRBV28 to TRBJ1-2; D unresolved. CDR1 and CDR2 from the germline V gene are MDHEN and SYDVKM. The CDR3 sequence is 12 residues long. V was trimmed by 6 bases and J by 3 bases, leaving 8 bases between them. The CDR3 is CASSTSYYGYTF. The CDR3 DNA sequence: TGTGCCAGCAGCACTTCCTACTATGGCTACACCTTC.

This clonotype was counted between two and nine times. The chain links TRBV5-6 to TRBJ2-1; unclear D gene. Germline assignment: CDR1 SGHDT and CDR2 YYEEEE. The CDR3 sequence is 14 residues long. V was shortened by 0 bases and J by 7 bases, with 11 bases between the two germline ends. CDR3 nucleotide sequence: TGTGCCAGCAGCTTGGGGGCGGCGAGGAATGAGCAGTTCTTC. Translating gives CASSLGAARNEQFF.

V is TRBV28 and J is TRBJ1-4; tentative D call: TRBD1 (5 bases). V lost 7 bases to trimming and J lost 10 bases, with 22 bases between them. The CDR3 is 15 amino acids. Germline assignment: CDR1 MDHEN and CDR2 SYDVKM. The CDR3 nucleotides are TGTGCCAGCAACGACCCGGACAAAGGCAGGTTAAAACTGTTTTTT. Its translation: CASNDPDKGRLKLFF.

This rearrangement joins TRBV24-1 to TRBJ2-2; no clear D gene. V lost 3 bases and J lost 6, with 19 bases in between. There are 17 residues in the CDR3. Germline values: CDR1 KGHDR, CDR2 SFDVKD. The DNA for the CDR3 is TGTGCCACCAGTGATCCCGTCGGACCTAGGACGCCCGGGGAGCTGTTTTTT. As protein: CATSDPVGPRTPGELFF.

The CDR3 DNA reads as TGTGCCAGCAGTTTCCCGGGACAGGTCACTGAAGCTTTCTTT. Its translation is CASSFPGQVTEAFF. The chain carries TRBV6-6 and TRBJ1-1; 8 bases line up with TRBD1. This CDR3 has 14 amino acids. The germline gives CDR1 MNHNY, CDR2 SVGAGI (reference sequence). V lost 4 bases to trimming and J lost 4 bases; unmatched junction nucleotides: 5.

The V call is TRBV2, the J call TRBJ2-3; TRBD2 agrees at 10 bases. The CDR3 totals 18 residues. Trimming at V came to 1 base and at J to 5 bases, leaving 12 bases not matched to a gene. The germline V gene has CDR1 SNHLY and CDR2 FYNNEI. CDR3 region: CASSEEEVIVAGGDTQYF. CDR3 sequence (DNA): TGTGCCAGCAGTGAAGAAGAGGTGATAGTAGCGGGGGGAGATACGCAGTATTTT. Combining the CDR3 with reference TRBV2 and TRBJ2-3 gives the whole variable domain EPEVTQTPSHQVTQMGQEVILRCVPISNHLYFYWYRQILGQKVEFLVSFYNNEISEKSEIFDDQFSVERPDGSNFTLKIRSTKLEDSAMYFCASSEEEVIVAGGDTQYFGPGTRLTVL.

V gene TRBV7-2 combines with J gene TRBJ2-1; TRBD1 aligns across 7 bases. Germline V gene lookup returns CDR1 SGHTA and CDR2 FQGNSA. V lost 4 bases to trimming and J lost 9 bases; unmatched junction nucleotides: 6. CDR3 length equals 13 residues. CDR3: CASSSRTGGEQFF. CDR3 coding DNA: TGTGCCAGCAGCTCGCGGACAGGCGGTGAGCAGTTCTTC.

This clonotype was seen a handful of times. The chain is built from TRBV6-2 or TRBV6-3 and TRBJ2-7, with TRBD1 matching over 8 bases. Germline values: CDR1 MNHEY, CDR2 SVGEGT. J gave up 1 base and V 4 bases, and 9 bases lay outside the gene matches. The CDR3 length is 16 residues. CDR3 in amino acids: CASSWIRTGSSYEQYF. The CDR3 region has the DNA TGTGCCAGCAGTTGGATCCGGACAGGGAGTTCCTACGAGCAGTACTTC.

The J gene is TRBJ1-1, the V gene TRBV6-5; D is unclear. CDR3 length: 13 amino acids. Trimming shortened V by 3 bases and J by 4 bases, and 9 bases separated the two germline ends. CDR1 and CDR2 (germline): MNHEY, SVGAGI. CDR3 sequence: CASSYGPLTEAFF. The CDR3 DNA is TGTGCCAGCAGTTATGGACCCCTCACTGAAGCTTTCTTT.

This chain joins TRBV7-9 and TRBJ1-2, with a possible D match to TRBD1 (5 bases). V was clipped by 5 bases and J by 2 bases, with 15 bases between them. This CDR3 has 15 residues. Germline-derived CDR1 and CDR2 are SEHNR and FQNEAQ (reference sequence). CDR3 in DNA: TGTGCCAGCAGCCCTCTTGGGACGGTCAACTATGGCTACACCTTC. Translation gives CASSPLGTVNYGYTF.

This clonotype has a count of ten or more. V is TRBV7-8 and J is TRBJ2-1; 7 bases align to TRBD2. In germline, CDR1 is SGHVS, CDR2 FQNEAQ. This CDR3 has 12 amino acids. V trimming: 1 base; J trimming: 15 bases; junction bases outside the gene matches: 6. The CDR3 DNA follows: TGTGCCAGCAGCTTAGTCGACGGGGGGACGTTCTTC. As protein: CASSLVDGGTFF.